The entry that follows covers one T cell receptor beta chain sequence. CDR3 length equals 15 residues. J lost 7 bases, V lost 4 bases, and 10 bases had no gene match. Looked up from germline, CDR1 is SGHDT and CDR2 is YYEEEE. TCRdb keeps only in-frame clones here, not all; method: immunoSEQ multiplex PCR. In the table there are 60,000 to 70,000 clones, almost 90% of which are singletons. This entry is derived from a study of blood T cell repertoires in COVID-19. The TCR originated in an elderly woman with active COVID-19. Sequenced input: peripheral blood. The rearrangement uses TRBV5-6 and TRBJ2-1; 8 bases are shared with TRBD2. In DNA form, the CDR3 reads TGTGCCAGCAGCGCGTTGGCGGGGGGTCGAAATGAGCAGTTCTTC. As protein: CASSALAGGRNEQFF.